This entry is about one TCR beta chain. The antigen remains unidentified. The PCR employed 60 Vbeta primers together with 13 Jbeta primers. Method: immunoSEQ multiplex PCR; TCRdb's copy keeps in-frame clones and lacks some. There are roughly 180,000 clones in the sample; 75% to 85% occur only once, and about 1.5% lies in the top ten. The germline V and J ends were trimmed by 3 bases and 4 bases, with 17 bases remaining between them. The germline gives CDR1 GTSNPN, CDR2 SVGIG (reference sequence). This CDR3 is 15 amino acids long. This sample was taken from a study of cytomegalovirus exposure and HLA in healthy donors. Regarding the study as a whole: Researchers left out some V segments, among them TRBV6-2 and TRBV6-3, as indistinguishable.

The sequenced sample consisted of PBMCs. The sequence derives from a man younger than 35 in good health and CMV-seronegative. The chain joins TRBV30 to TRBJ2-3; tentative D call: TRBD2 (7 bases). The DNA for the CDR3 is TGTGCCTGGAGGCACCCGGGGGGCTGGTCAGATACGCAGTATTTT. Encoded protein: CAWRHPGGWSDTQYF.